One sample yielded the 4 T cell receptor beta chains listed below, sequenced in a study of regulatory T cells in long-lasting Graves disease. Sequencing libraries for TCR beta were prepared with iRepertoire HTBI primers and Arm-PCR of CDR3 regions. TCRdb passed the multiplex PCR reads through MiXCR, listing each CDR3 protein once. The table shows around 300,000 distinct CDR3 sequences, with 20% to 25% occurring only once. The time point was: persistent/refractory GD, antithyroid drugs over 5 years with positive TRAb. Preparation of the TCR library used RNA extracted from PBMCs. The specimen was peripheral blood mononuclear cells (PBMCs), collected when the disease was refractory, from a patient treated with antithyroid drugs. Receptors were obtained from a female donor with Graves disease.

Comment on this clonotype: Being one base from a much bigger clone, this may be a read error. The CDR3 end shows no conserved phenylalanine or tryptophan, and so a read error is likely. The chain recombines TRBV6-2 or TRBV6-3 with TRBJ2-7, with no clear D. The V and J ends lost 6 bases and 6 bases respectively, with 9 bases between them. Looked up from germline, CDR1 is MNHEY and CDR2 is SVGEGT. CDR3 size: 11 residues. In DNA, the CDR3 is TGTGCCAGCAGCCGCGGTGGCGAGCAGTACTCC. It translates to CASSRGGEQYS.

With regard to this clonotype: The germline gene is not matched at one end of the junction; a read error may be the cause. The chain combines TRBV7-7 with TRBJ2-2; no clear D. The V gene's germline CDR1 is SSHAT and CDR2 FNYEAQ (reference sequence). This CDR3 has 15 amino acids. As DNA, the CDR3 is TGTGCTAGCAGCCCAAGGGCAGTGGGTACAGGGGAGCTGTTTTTT. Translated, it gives CASSPRAVGTGELFF.

The CDR3 DNA follows: TGCAGTGCTATCGACAGCAATAATTCACCCCTCCACTTT. As protein: CSAIDSNNSPLHF. The chain recombines TRBV20-1 with TRBJ1-6; a weak D match, TRBD1 (5 bases). The V and J ends lost 4 bases and 5 bases respectively, with 9 bases between them. Germline V gives CDR1 DFQATT, CDR2 SNEGSKA (reference sequence). The CDR3 extends over 13 amino acids.

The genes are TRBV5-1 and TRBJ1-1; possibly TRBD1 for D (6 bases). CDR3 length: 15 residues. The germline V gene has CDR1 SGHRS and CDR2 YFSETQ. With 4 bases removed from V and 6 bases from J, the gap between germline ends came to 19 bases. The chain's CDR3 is CASSMDSMGSAEAFF. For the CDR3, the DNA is TGCGCCAGCAGCATGGACAGTATGGGGAGCGCTGAAGCTTTCTTT.